Listed below are T cell receptor beta chains from one sample, sequenced in a study of regulatory T cells in long-lasting Graves disease. TCRdb reanalysed the multiplex PCR reads using MiXCR and keeps one entry per CDR3 protein. The sample has 400,000 to 500,000 distinct CDR3 sequences; 21% are singletons. The sample was peripheral blood mononuclear cells (PBMCs), taken when the disease was refractory, from a patient treated with antithyroid drugs. All receptors derive from a female donor with Graves disease. The CDR3 runs from the conserved cysteine through the conserved F or W. The order of the fields is D gene, J gene, V gene, CDR3 length, clone size, CDR3 DNA, CDR3 protein. A D gene is named only where the DNA matches it firmly. Size is stated for part of the rows, as once, few or many counts, or as a class when the clone is expanded.

>TRBD2|TRBJ2-1|TRBV5-1|15|-
TGCGCCAGCAGCTACAATAGCGGGAGGGCCAATGAGCAGTTCTTC
CASSYNSGRANEQFF
>-|TRBJ2-5|TRBV20-1|11|-
TGCAGTCCCATCCGCTCGGAGACCCAGTACTTC
CSPIRSETQYF
>TRBD1|TRBJ2-6|TRBV4-1|17|-
TGCGCCAGCAGTCCCGGGACAGTTAGATCTGGGGCCAACGTCCTGACTTTC
CASSPGTVRSGANVLTF
>TRBD1|TRBJ2-7|TRBV3-1|17|-
TGTGCCAGCAGCCAAGGCCCTTGGGACAGGGATAACTACGAGCAGTACTTC
CASSQGPWDRDNYEQYF
>-|TRBJ1-5|TRBV10-3|13|-
TGTGCCATCGGGGGGGAAGGCAATCAGCCCCAGCATTTT
CAIGGEGNQPQHF
>TRBD2|TRBJ2-7|TRBV20-1|15|few
TGCAGTGCTAGAGATCCGACTAGCGGGAGGAGGGAGCAGTACTTC
CSARDPTSGRREQYF
>-|TRBJ2-5|TRBV10-3|13|many
TGTGCCATCAGTGACTCGGGGCGGGAGACCCAGTACTTC
CAISDSGRETQYF
>TRBD2|TRBJ2-4|TRBV5-1|14|-
TGCGCCAGCAGCTTGACTAGCGGGGAAAACATTCAGTACTTC
CASSLTSGENIQYF
>-|TRBJ2-2|TRBV30|12|-
TGTGCCTGGGGGACTGATACCGGGGAGCTGTTTTTT
CAWGTDTGELFF
>-|TRBJ2-5|TRBV10-3|13|few
TGTGCCATCAGCAGCAGGGGCCAAGAGACCCAGTACTTC
CAISSRGQETQYF
>TRBD1|TRBJ2-7|TRBV7-6|14|-
TGTGTCAGCAGCCCGGGGACAGGGGTCTACGAGCAGTACTTC
CVSSPGTGVYEQYF
>-|TRBJ2-5|TRBV2|15|many
TGTGCCAGCAGTGAAGCGTCCTACGGCCAAGAGACCCAGTACTTC
CASSEASYGQETQYF
>TRBD2|TRBJ2-5|TRBV19|20|few
TGTGCCAGTAGTAGCTCCCGGGCGGGACTAGCGGGAGGAGGGCGAGAGACCCAGTACTTC
CASSSSRAGLAGGGRETQYF
>-|TRBJ2-1|TRBV12-3/TRBV12-4|15|-
TGTGCCAGCAGTCCGACTAGTACCTCCTACAATGAGCAGTTCTTC
CASSPTSTSYNEQFF
>-|TRBJ1-2|TRBV24-1|18|-
TGTGCCACCAGTGAAACCTCCGCAGCGTCAAATTTCAACTATGGCTACACCTTC
CATSETSAASNFNYGYTF
>-|TRBJ2-5|TRBV20-1|13|few
TGCAGTACATCCGGGACGACCGTAGGGTCCCAGTACTTC
CSTSGTTVGSQYF
>-|TRBJ1-2|TRBV6-5|13|-
TGTGCCAGCAGTTACAAACAGGCTCATGGCTACACCTTC
CASSYKQAHGYTF
>TRBD1|TRBJ2-2|TRBV6-2/TRBV6-3|15|few
TGTGCCAGCAGTTACTCGACAGGGAGCACCGGGGAGCTGTTTTTT
CASSYSTGSTGELFF
>-|TRBJ1-5|TRBV28|15|many
TGTGCCAGCAGCGAGGTGGGGGCTCGCAATCAGCCCCAGCATTTT
CASSEVGARNQPQHF
>TRBD1|TRBJ2-7|TRBV18|13|-
TGTGCCAGCTCACCAAGAGGGGGCCACGAGCAGTACTTC
CASSPRGGHEQYF
>-|TRBJ2-7|TRBV3-1|12|few
TGTGCCAGCAGCCAGGCCCGTTACGAGCAGTACTTC
CASSQARYEQYF
>-|TRBJ2-1|TRBV19|13|few
TGTGCCAGTAGTGCCTCCCAGATGGGTGAGCAGTTCTTC
CASSASQMGEQFF
>-|TRBJ2-7|TRBV11-2|18|-
TGTGCCAACAGCTTAGAATCGGTATCCAGAATCCTATCCTACGAGCAGTACTTC
CANSLESVSRILSYEQYF
>-|TRBJ2-2|TRBV11-2|15|many
TGTGCCAGCAGCTTTGAACGGCGGGACACCGGGGAGCTGTTTTTT
CASSFERRDTGELFF
>-|TRBJ2-4|TRBV30|16|many
TGTGCCTGGAGTGTATATGGCGGGGTAGCCAAAAACATTCAGTACTTC
CAWSVYGGVAKNIQYF
>-|TRBJ2-6|TRBV12-3/TRBV12-4|13|many
TGTGCCAGTCAAAGCTCTGGGGCCAACGTCCTGACTTTC
CASQSSGANVLTF
>TRBD2|TRBJ2-7|TRBV13|16|-
TGTGCCAGCAGCGTCCTGTCGGGACTAGCCCCCTACGAGCAGTACTTC
CASSVLSGLAPYEQYF
>-|TRBJ2-1|TRBV7-7|18|-
TGTGCTAGCAGCTTAGGGCGTAGCGGTCTTAGCTCCTACAATGAGCAGTTCTTC
CASSLGRSGLSSYNEQFF
>-|TRBJ2-7|TRBV5-1|15|-
TGCGCCAGCAGCTTGGGGTGGACTACTCCCTACGAGCAGTACTTC
CASSLGWTTPYEQYF
>-|TRBJ2-7|TRBV2|13|-
TGCGCCAGCGCTTTGGGGGCGCAGTACGAGCAGTACTTC
CASALGAQYEQYF
>TRBD1|TRBJ1-1|TRBV7-2|15|-
TGTGCCAGCAGCTTCTTCTCAGGGGGAGGCACTGAAGCTTTCTTT
CASSFFSGGGTEAFF
>-|TRBJ1-1|TRBV7-2|15|-
TGTGCCAGCAGCTCCCCTGTAGGGGGTAACGCTGAAGCTTTCTTT
CASSSPVGGNAEAFF
>-|TRBJ1-4|TRBV20-1|13|many
TGCAGTGCCCGGCGGGCAGCAACGGAAAAACTGTTTTTT
CSARRAATEKLFF
>-|TRBJ1-1|TRBV2|12|many
TGTGCCAGCAAAAGGCCTAACACTGAAGCTTTCTTT
CASKRPNTEAFF
>-|TRBJ2-7|TRBV28|13|many
TGTGCCAGCAGTTTAGAAGAAGATTACGAGCAGTACTTC
CASSLEEDYEQYF
>-|TRBJ1-2|TRBV3-1|13|many
TGTGCCAGCAGTCGACGGTACGACTATGGCTACACCTTC
CASSRRYDYGYTF
>-|TRBJ1-1|TRBV29-1|14|many
TGCAGCGTTGAAGGAGGCACCGTAGTCACTGAAGCTTTCTTT
CSVEGGTVVTEAFF